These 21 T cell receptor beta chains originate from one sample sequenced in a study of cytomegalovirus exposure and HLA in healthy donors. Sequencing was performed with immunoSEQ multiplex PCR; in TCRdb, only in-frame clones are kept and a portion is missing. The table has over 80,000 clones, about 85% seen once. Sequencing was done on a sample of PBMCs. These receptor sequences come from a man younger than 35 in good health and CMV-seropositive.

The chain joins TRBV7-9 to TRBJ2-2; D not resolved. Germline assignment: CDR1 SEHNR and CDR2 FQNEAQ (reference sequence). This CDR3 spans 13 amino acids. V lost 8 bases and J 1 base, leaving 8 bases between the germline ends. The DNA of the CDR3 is TGTGCCAGCGTTGGCTGGAACACCGGGGAGCTGTTTTTT. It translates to CASVGWNTGELFF.

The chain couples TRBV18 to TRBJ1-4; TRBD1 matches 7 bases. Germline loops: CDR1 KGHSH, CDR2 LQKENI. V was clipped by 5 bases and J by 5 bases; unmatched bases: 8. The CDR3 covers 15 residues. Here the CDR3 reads CASSARDRHNEKLFF. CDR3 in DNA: TGTGCCAGCTCAGCCCGGGACAGACACAATGAAAAACTGTTTTTT.

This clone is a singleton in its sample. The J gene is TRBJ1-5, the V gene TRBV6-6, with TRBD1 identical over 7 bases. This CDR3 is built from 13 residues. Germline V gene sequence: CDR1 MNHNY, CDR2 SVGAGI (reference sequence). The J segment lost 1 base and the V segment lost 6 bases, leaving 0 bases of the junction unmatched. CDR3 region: CASRQGSNQPQHF. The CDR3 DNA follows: TGTGCCAGCAGACAGGGGAGCAATCAGCCCCAGCATTTT.

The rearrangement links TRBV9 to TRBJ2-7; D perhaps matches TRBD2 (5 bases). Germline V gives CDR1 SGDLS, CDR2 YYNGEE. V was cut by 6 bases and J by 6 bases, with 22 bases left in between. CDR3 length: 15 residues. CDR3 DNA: TGTGCCAGCACCCTCCCTCGCCCTAGCAAAGTCGAGCAGTACGTC. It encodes CASTLPRPSKVEQYV.

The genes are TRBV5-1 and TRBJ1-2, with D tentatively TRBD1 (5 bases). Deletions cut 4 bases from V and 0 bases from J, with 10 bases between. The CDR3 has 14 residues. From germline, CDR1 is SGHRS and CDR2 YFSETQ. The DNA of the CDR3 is TGCGCCAGCAGCCCGGGGGGACCTAACTATGGCTACACCTTC. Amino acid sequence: CASSPGGPNYGYTF.

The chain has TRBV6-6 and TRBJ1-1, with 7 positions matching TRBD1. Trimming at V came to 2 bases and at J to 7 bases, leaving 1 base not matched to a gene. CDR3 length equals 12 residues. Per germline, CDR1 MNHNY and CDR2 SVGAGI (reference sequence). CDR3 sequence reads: CASSYAGGEAFF. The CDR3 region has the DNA TGTGCCAGCAGTTACGCAGGGGGTGAAGCTTTCTTT.

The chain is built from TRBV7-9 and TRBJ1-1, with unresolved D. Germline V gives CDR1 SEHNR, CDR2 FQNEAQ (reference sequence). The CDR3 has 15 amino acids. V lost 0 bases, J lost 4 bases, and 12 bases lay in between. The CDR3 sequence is CASSLAVTAGTEAFF. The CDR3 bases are TGTGCCAGCAGCTTAGCAGTCACGGCGGGCACTGAAGCTTTCTTT.

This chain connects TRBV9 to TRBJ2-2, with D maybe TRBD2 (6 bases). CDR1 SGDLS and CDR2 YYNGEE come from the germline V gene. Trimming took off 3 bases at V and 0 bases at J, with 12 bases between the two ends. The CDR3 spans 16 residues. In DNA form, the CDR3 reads TGTGCCAGCAGCGCAGTGGAGGGGTCGAACACCGGGGAGCTGTTTTTT. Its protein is CASSAVEGSNTGELFF.

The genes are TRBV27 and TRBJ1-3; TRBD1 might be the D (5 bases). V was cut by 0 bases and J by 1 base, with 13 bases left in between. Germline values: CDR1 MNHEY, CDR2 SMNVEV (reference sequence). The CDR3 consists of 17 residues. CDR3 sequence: CASSLSGTFNSGNTIYF. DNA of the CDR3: TGTGCCAGCAGTTTATCCGGGACTTTTAATTCTGGAAACACCATATATTTT.

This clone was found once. The CDR3 DNA reads as TGTGCCAGCAGTATGACATTGCTGAGGGCAACTAATGAAAAACTGTTTTTT. This translates into CASSMTLLRATNEKLFF. V and J are TRBV27 and TRBJ1-4; D is uncertain. Per germline, CDR1 MNHEY and CDR2 SMNVEV (reference sequence). This CDR3 comprises 17 residues. V lost 5 bases and J 0 bases, leaving 16 bases between the germline ends.

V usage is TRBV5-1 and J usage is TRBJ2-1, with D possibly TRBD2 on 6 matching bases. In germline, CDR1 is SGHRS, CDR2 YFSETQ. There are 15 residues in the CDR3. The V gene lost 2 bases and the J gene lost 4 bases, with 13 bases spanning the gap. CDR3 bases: TGCGCCAGCAGCTTCGGGACTCAGACGTACAATGAGCAGTTCTTC. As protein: CASSFGTQTYNEQFF.

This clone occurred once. CDR3 loop: CASSLSRLAGGGELFF. The CDR3 DNA reads TGTGCCAGCAGCTTAAGCCGACTAGCCGGGGGTGGGGAGCTGTTTTTT. The chain combines TRBV11-1 with TRBJ2-2; TRBD2 aligns across 7 bases. Per germline, CDR1 SGHAT and CDR2 FQDESV (reference sequence). V trimming: 2 bases; J trimming: 8 bases; junction bases outside the gene matches: 11. This CDR3 spans 16 amino acids.

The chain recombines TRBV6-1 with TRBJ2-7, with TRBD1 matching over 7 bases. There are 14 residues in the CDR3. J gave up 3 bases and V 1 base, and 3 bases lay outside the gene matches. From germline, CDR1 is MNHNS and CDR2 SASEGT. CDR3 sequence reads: CASSEGTGVYEQYV. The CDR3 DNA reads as TGTGCCAGCAGTGAAGGGACAGGAGTCTACGAGCAGTACGTC.

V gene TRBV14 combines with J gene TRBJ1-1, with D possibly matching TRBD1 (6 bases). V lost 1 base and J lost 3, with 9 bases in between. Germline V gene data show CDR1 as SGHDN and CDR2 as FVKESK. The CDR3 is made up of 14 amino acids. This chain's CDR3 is CASSQGQGYTEAFF. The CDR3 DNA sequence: TGTGCCAGCAGCCAAGGGCAGGGGTACACTGAAGCTTTCTTT. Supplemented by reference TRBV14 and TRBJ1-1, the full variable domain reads EAGVTQFPSHSVIEKGQTVTLRCDPISGHDNLYWYRRVMGKEIKFLLHFVKESKQDESGMPNNRFLAERTGGTYSTLKVQPAELEDSGVYFCASSQGQGYTEAFFGQGTRLTVV.

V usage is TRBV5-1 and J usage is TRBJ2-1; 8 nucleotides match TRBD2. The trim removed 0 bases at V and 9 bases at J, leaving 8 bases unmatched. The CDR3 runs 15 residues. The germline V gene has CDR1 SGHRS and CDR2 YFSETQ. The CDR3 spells CASSLGREAGREQFF. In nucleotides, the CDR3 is TGCGCCAGCAGCTTGGGGCGGGAGGCGGGCCGTGAGCAGTTCTTC.

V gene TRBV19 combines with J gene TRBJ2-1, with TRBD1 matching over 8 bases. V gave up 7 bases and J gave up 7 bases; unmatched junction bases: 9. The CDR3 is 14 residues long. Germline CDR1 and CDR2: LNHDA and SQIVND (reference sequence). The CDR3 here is CASTPTGAPNEQFF. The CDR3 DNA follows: TGTGCCAGTACCCCGACAGGGGCCCCAAATGAGCAGTTCTTC.

CDR3 residues: CASSPSLDRTYEQYF. The CDR3 DNA reads as TGTGCCAGCTCACCATCTCTGGACAGGACCTACGAGCAGTACTTC. This rearrangement joins TRBV18 to TRBJ2-7; 7 positions agree with TRBD1. The CDR3 spans 15 residues. The V and J ends lost 2 bases and 2 bases, in that order; junction bases with no gene match: 6. Germline values: CDR1 KGHSH, CDR2 LQKENI.

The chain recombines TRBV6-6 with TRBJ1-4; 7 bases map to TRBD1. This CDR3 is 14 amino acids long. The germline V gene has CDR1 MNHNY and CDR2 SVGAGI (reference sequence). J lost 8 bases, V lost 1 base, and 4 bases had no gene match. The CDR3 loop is CASSYLAGGEKLFF. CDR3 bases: TGTGCCAGCAGTTACTTAGCAGGGGGAGAAAAACTGTTTTTT.

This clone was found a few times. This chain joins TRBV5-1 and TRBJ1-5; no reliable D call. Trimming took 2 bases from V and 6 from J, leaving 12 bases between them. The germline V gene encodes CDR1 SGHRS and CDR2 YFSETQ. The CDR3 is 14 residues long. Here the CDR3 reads CASSFNGGGQPQHF. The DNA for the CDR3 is TGCGCCAGCAGCTTTAATGGAGGTGGTCAGCCCCAGCATTTT.

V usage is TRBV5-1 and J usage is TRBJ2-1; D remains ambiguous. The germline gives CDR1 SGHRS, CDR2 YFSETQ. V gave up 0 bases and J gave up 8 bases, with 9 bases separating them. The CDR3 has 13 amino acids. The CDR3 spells CASSLASNDEQFF. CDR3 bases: TGCGCCAGCAGCTTGGCCTCTAATGATGAGCAGTTCTTC.

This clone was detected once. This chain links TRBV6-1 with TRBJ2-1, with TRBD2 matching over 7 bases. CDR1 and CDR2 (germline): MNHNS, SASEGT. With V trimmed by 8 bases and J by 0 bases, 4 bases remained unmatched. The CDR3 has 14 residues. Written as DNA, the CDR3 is TGTGCCAGCCTAGCGGTTAGCTCCTACAATGAGCAGTTCTTC. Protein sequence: CASLAVSSYNEQFF.